This TCR beta chain was found in a study of T cell responses to AZD1222 COVID-19 vaccine. Assay: immunoSEQ multiplex PCR; the TCRdb copy retains only in-frame clones and omits some. Of roughly 180,000 clones listed, approximately 93% are singletons. Germline assignment: CDR1 MDHEN and CDR2 SYDVKM. The trim removed 3 bases at V and 6 bases at J, leaving 1 base unmatched. The CDR3 contains 13 residues. The TCR sequence derives from an adult who received the AZD1222 COVID-19 vaccine. The chain employs TRBV28 and TRBJ2-7; TRBD2 aligns across 11 bases. Sequenced material: peripheral blood, taken 28 days after the second AZD1222 dose. The CDR3 DNA sequence: TGTGCCAGCAGTTTTAGCGGGAGGGCCGAGCAGTACTTC. This translates into CASSFSGRAEQYF.